These 7 T cell receptor beta chains came from one sample sequenced in a study of tumor and adjacent non-tumor tissue in lung cancer. The template was RNA from unsorted bulk tissue. This non-tumor lung sample came from over 3 cm beyond the tumor edge. Three rounds of nested PCR, following a modified ARM-PCR protocol, produced the TCRbeta library. TCRdb analysed the multiplex PCR reads with MiXCR anew, one entry per CDR3 protein. The table lists around 82,000 distinct CDR3 sequences, 80% to 90% of them singletons, with approximately 51% in the top ten. The sequenced sample was distant non-tumor lung tissue. The origin of the receptors is a man aged 55 to 69 with non-small cell lung cancer.

Concerning this clonotype itself: A read error may produce the germline difference seen at one junction end. The chain combines TRBV25-1 with TRBJ2-5, with 14 bases identical to TRBD2. Germline values: CDR1 MGHDK, CDR2 SYGVNS. CDR3 length: 17 amino acids. CDR3 residues: CGSRAGTSGSFQETQYF. The CDR3 coding sequence is TGTGGCAGCAGAGCCGGGACTAGCGGGAGTTTTCAAGAGACCCAGTACTTC.

The sample holds a few counts of this clonotype. The chain links TRBV20-1 to TRBJ2-7; maybe TRBD2 (5 bases). Germline CDR1 is DFQATT and CDR2 is SNEGSKA (reference sequence). Trimming left V 0 bases short and J 6 bases short, with 12 bases between. The CDR3 is made up of 13 amino acids. This CDR3 reads CSARDASIPEQYF. CDR3 nucleotide sequence: TGCAGTGCTAGAGACGCTAGCATCCCCGAGCAGTACTTC.

The rearrangement joins TRBV11-2 to TRBJ1-1; D is ambiguous. Germline CDR1 and CDR2: SGHAT and FQNNGV. This CDR3 has 14 residues. CDR3 sequence (DNA): TGTGTCAGAAGCCTAGTCGGGAGAGGCACTGAAGCTTTCTTT. Translated, it gives CVRSLVGRGTEAFF.

Comment on this clonotype: One junction end does not reproduce the germline sequence, and a read error may be involved. This rearrangement joins TRBV7-3 to TRBJ2-1; D is perhaps TRBD1 or TRBD2 (5 bases each). CDR3 length: 14 residues. Germline CDR1 SGHTA, CDR2 FQGTGA. In DNA, the CDR3 is TGTGCCAGCAGCCCTAGCTGGGGCCGCAATGAGAAGTTCTTC. Translated: CASSPSWGRNEKFF.

This rearrangement joins TRBV29-1 to TRBJ1-5; TRBD1 agrees at 7 bases. The germline V gene has CDR1 SQVTM and CDR2 ANQGSEA. CDR3 size: 13 residues. The CDR3: CRVGGGGGQPQHF. The CDR3 bases are TGCAGAGTCGGAGGGGGCGGGGGTCAGCCCCAGCATTTT.

In this sample, this clonotype turned up many times. The chain employs TRBV4-1 and TRBJ1-5; TRBD1 might be the D (5 bases). V was cut by 1 base and J by 2 bases, with 15 bases left in between. This CDR3 is 17 amino acids long. Germline values: CDR1 MGHRA, CDR2 YSYEKL. The CDR3 coding sequence is TGCGCCAGCAGCCAAGTGGCAGGGTCAAGTCGCAATCAGCCCCAGCATTTT. Protein: CASSQVAGSSRNQPQHF.

In regard to this clonotype: A junction end diverges from the germline sequence, so it may reflect a read error. The V call is TRBV19, the J call TRBJ1-5; D is perhaps TRBD1 (7 bases). The better agreement between TRBJ2-3 and the DNA end casts doubt on the J call. Germline lookup yields CDR1 LNHDA and CDR2 SQIVND (reference sequence). This CDR3 contains 14 residues. CDR3 sequence reads: CASNIGEGGQPQYF. CDR3 coding DNA: TGTGCCAGTAATATAGGTGAGGGGGGACAGCCCCAGTATTTT.